The clone carrying this T cell receptor beta chain has ten or more counts. These data are taken from a study of T cells in Graves' hyperthyroidism and ophthalmopathy. About the research overall: Any treatment followed the collection of peripheral blood at initial diagnosis.

The source material, RNA transcripts, was used to amplify TCR beta CDR3 regions. The HTBI set primed first-round TCR CDR3 RT-PCR. TCRdb re-called the multiplex PCR reads through MiXCR, storing one row per CDR3 protein. The data show about 59,000 distinct CDR3 sequences, about 57% seen once. Lactation, pregnancy, other autoimmune disease or uncontrolled infection led to exclusion of patients. The PBMCs had their origin in 7.5 to 10 ml of fresh peripheral blood. The CDR3 has 15 residues. Germline CDR1 is MNHEY and CDR2 is SMNVEV (reference sequence). V trimming: 6 bases; J trimming: 0 bases; junction bases outside the gene matches: 5.

The clonotype was recovered from a woman in her fifties or sixties with Graves' ophthalmopathy. Sequenced input: blood. The chain is built from TRBV27 and TRBJ1-5; 7 bases are a match to TRBD1. CDR3 protein: CASSSRQGSNQPQHF. The CDR3 DNA follows: TGTGCCAGCAGCTCCCGACAGGGTAGCAATCAGCCCCAGCATTTT.